These 6 T cell receptor beta chains share one sample of origin, sequenced in a study of T cell changes during pregnancy in multiple sclerosis. Measured with immunoSEQ multiplex PCR; TCRdb has only the in-frame clones, and not every one. Among fewer than 90,000 clones listed, roughly nine tenths were seen once. The source was peripheral blood, collected in the second trimester of pregnancy. The source is a female donor with multiple sclerosis, enrolled in a pregnancy study.

V and J are TRBV5-1 and TRBJ2-1, with D possibly TRBD2 on 5 matching bases. CDR1 SGHRS and CDR2 YFSETQ come from the germline V gene. CDR3 length: 13 residues. V shed 0 bases and J shed 5 bases, with 6 bases lying between them. In DNA, the CDR3 is TGCGCCAGCAGCTTGGTCGGGGACAATGAGCAGTTCTTC. It specifies CASSLVGDNEQFF.

The V call is TRBV6-5, the J call TRBJ2-2; 9 bases match TRBD1. J lost 5 bases, V lost 2 bases, and 3 bases had no gene match. The CDR3 is made up of 15 amino acids. Germline V gene data show CDR1 as MNHEY and CDR2 as SVGAGI. CDR3 sequence reads: CASSYLGTGTGELFF. The CDR3, as DNA: TGTGCCAGCAGTTACCTGGGGACAGGGACCGGGGAGCTGTTTTTT.

J is TRBJ2-2 and V is TRBV29-1; 8 bases align to TRBD2. V lost 5 bases and J lost 5; bases outside the gene matches: 7. Germline V gene data show CDR1 as SQVTM and CDR2 as ANQGSEA. The CDR3 runs 14 residues. CDR3 sequence reads: CSVYWASGTGELFF. The DNA of the CDR3 is TGCAGCGTTTATTGGGCTAGCGGGACCGGGGAGCTGTTTTTT.

The V and J genes are TRBV7-2 and TRBJ2-1; 9 bases map to TRBD2. The CDR3 sequence is 17 residues long. Germline CDR1 and CDR2: SGHTA and FQGNSA. V shed 2 bases and J 0 bases; nucleotides not matched to a gene: 5. CDR3 sequence (DNA): TGTGCCAGCAGCTTACGGGCGGGGGGGCCCTCCTACAATGAGCAGTTCTTC. Translating it yields CASSLRAGGPSYNEQFF.

This clone was counted a single time. This sequence joins TRBV25-1 and TRBJ2-3; 9 positions match TRBD1. The V and J ends lost 4 bases and 2 bases, in that order; junction bases with no gene match: 4. The CDR3 spans 15 residues. Per germline, CDR1 MGHDK and CDR2 SYGVNS. CDR3 sequence (DNA): TGTGCCAGCAGTGTGAGGGACAGGGTCACAGATACGCAGTATTTT. It translates to CASSVRDRVTDTQYF.

The genes are TRBV18 and TRBJ2-3; the match to TRBD2 covers 8 bases. The V and J ends lost 1 base and 3 bases, in that order; junction bases with no gene match: 6. CDR1 KGHSH and CDR2 LQKENI come from the germline V gene. This CDR3 region has 16 residues. CDR3 nucleotides: TGTGCCAGCTCACCACTAATCGGGGGGGCAACAGATACGCAGTATTTT. It specifies CASSPLIGGATDTQYF.